This T cell receptor beta chain is drawn from a study of cytomegalovirus exposure and HLA in healthy donors. General observations from the study: It has been reported that TCR beta sequences accurately predicted the HLA-A and HLA-B alleles of most subjects.

Germline CDR1 is KGHSH and CDR2 is LQKENI. CDR3 length equals 13 residues. The V gene end was trimmed by 3 bases and the J gene end by 5 bases; junction bases not matched to a gene: 3. A note on this clone: Its antigen is currently unknown.

The PCR was carried out with 60 Vbeta primers and 13 Jbeta primers. Data came from immunoSEQ multiplex PCR; TCRdb stores just in-frame clones and leaves some out. Among 200,000 to 250,000 clones listed, over 60% were seen once. The chain links TRBV18 to TRBJ2-5; 7 bases are a match to TRBD1. The sample consisted of PBMCs. This receptor was obtained from a man in his late teens or twenties in good health and CMV-seronegative. CDR3 in DNA: TGTGCCAGCTCACCGACAGGGATGGAGACCCAGTACTTC. Encoded protein: CASSPTGMETQYF.